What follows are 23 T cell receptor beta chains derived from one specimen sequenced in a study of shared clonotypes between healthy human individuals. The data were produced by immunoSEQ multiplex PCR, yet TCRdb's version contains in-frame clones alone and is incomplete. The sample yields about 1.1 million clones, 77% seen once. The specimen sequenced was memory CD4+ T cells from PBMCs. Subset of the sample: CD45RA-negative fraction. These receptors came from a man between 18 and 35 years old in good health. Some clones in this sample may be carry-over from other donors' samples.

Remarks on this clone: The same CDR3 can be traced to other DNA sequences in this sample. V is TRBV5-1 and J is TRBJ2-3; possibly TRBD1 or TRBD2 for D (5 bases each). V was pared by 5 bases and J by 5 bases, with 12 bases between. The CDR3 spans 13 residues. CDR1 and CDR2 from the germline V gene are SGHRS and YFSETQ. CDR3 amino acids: CASRELGGDTQYF. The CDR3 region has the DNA TGCGCCAGCAGGGAGCTTGGGGGAGATACGCAGTATTTT.

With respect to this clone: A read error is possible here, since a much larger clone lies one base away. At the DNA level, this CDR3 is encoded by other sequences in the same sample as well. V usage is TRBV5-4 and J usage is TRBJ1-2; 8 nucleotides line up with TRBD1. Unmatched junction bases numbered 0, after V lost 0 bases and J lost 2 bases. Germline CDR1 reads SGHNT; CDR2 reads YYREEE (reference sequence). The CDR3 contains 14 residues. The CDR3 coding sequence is TGTGCCAGCAGCTTGGGGACAGGGAACTATGGCTACACCTTC. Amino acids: CASSLGTGNYGYTF.

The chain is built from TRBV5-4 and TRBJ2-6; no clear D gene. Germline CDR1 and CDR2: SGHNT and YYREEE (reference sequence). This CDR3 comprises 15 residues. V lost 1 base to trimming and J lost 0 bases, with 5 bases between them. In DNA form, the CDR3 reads TGTGCCAGCAGCTTGAAGGGCTCTGGGGCCAACGTCCTGACTTTC. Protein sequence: CASSLKGSGANVLTF. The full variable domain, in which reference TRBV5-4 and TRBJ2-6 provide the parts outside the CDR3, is ETGVTQSPTHLIKTRGQQVTLRCSSQSGHNTVSWYQQALGQGPQFIFQYYREEENGRGNFPPRFSGLQFPNYSSELNVNALELDDSALYLCASSLKGSGANVLTFGAGSRLTVL.

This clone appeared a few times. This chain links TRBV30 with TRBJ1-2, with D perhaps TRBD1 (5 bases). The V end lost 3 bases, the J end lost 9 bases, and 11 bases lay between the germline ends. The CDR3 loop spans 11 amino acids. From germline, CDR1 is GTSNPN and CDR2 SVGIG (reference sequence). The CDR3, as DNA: TGTGCCTGGAGCCAGGGTGTTAGCTACACCTTC. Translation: CAWSQGVSYTF.

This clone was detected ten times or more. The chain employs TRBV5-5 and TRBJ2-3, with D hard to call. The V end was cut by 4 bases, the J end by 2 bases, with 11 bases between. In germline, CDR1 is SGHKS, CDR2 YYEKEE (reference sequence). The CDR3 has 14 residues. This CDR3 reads CASSPGSVTDTQYF. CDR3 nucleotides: TGTGCCAGCAGCCCGGGTTCGGTCACAGATACGCAGTATTTT.

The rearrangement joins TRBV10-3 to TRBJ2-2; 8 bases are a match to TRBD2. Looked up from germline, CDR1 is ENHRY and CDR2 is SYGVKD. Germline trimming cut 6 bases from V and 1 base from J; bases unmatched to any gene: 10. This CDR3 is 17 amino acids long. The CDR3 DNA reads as TGTGCCATCAGGGACTCGGGGGGGGCTGTGAACACCGGGGAGCTGTTTTTT. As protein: CAIRDSGGAVNTGELFF.

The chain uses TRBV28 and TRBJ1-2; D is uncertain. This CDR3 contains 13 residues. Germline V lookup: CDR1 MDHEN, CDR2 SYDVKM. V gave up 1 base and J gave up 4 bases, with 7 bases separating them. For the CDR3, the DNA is TGTGCCAGCAGTTTATCACAGACCTATGGCTACACCTTC. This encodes CASSLSQTYGYTF.

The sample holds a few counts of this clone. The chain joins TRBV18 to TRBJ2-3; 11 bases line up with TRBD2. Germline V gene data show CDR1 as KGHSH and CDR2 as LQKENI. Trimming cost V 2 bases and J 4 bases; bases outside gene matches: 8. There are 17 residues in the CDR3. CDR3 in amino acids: CASSPTIGLAGADTQYF. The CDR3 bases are TGTGCCAGCTCACCAACAATCGGACTAGCGGGTGCAGATACGCAGTATTTT. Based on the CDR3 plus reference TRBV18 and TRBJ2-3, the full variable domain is NAGVMQNPRHLVRRRGQEARLRCSPMKGHSHVYWYRQLPEEGLKFMVYLQKENIIDESGMPKERFSAEFPKEGPSILRIQQVVRGDSAAYFCASSPTIGLAGADTQYFGPGTRLTVL.

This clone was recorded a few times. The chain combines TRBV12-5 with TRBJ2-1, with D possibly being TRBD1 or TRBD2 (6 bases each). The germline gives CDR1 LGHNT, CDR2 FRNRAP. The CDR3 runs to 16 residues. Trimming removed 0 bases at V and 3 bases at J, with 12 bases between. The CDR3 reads CASGLVSGGVYNEQFF. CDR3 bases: TGTGCTAGTGGTTTGGTGTCCGGGGGCGTCTACAATGAGCAGTTCTTC.

CDR3 region: CASSLDSGANVLTF. In DNA form, the CDR3 reads TGTGCCAGCAGCCTCGACTCTGGGGCCAACGTCCTGACTTTC. The chain has TRBV7-8 and TRBJ2-6; D is ambiguous. Trimming cost V 5 bases and J 0 bases, with 5 bases left between them. This CDR3 spans 14 amino acids. CDR1 and CDR2 (germline): SGHVS, FQNEAQ.

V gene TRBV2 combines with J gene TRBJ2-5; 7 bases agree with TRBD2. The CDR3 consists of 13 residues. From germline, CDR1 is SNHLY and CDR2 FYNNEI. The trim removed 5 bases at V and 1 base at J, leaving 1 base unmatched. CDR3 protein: CASSRLAQETQYF. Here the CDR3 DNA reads TGTGCCAGCAGTAGACTAGCCCAAGAGACCCAGTACTTC.

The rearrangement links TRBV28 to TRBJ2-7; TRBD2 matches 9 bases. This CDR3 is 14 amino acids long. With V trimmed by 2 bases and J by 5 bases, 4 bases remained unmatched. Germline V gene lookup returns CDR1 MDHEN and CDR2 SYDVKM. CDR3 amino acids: CASSLAGGRNEQYF. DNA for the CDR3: TGTGCCAGCAGTTTAGCGGGAGGGCGAAACGAGCAGTACTTC.

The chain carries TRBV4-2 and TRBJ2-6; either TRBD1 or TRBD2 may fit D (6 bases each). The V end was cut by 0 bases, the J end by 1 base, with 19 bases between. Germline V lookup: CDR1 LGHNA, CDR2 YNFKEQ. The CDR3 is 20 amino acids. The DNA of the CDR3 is TGTGCCAGCAGCCAAGATCCGGGCGCGGGACACACTTCTGGGGCCAACGTCCTGACTTTC. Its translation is CASSQDPGAGHTSGANVLTF.

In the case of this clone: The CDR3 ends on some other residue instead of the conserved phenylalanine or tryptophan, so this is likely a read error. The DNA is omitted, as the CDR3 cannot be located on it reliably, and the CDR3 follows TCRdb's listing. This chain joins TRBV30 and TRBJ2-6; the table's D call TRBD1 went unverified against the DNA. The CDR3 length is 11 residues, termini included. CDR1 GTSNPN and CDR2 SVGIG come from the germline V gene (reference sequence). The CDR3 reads CAWSDGRVRLR.

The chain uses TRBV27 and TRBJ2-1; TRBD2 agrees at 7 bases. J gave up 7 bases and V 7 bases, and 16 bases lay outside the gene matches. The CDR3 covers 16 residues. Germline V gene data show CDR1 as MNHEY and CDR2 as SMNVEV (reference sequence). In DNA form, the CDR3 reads TGTGCCAGCATCCCCCGATGGGGGGAGGGCCAAAATGAGCAGTTCTTC. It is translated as CASIPRWGEGQNEQFF.

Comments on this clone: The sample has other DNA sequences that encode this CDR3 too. The CDR3 DNA reads TGCGCCAGCAGTGAGGGAACAGGCAATCAGCCCCAGCATTTT. It translates to CASSEGTGNQPQHF. The gene calls are TRBV10-1 and TRBJ1-5; D unclear. Per the germline V gene, CDR1 is WNHNN and CDR2 is SYGVQD (reference sequence). V lost 2 bases and J 2 bases, leaving 7 bases between the germline ends. The CDR3 is 14 amino acids.

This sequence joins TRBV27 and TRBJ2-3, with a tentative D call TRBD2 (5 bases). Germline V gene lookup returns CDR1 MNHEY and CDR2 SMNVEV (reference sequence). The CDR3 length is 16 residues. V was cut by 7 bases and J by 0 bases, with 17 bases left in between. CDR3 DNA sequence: TGTGCCAGCACCCCGAGAGGGCTGATTAGCACAGATACGCAGTATTTT. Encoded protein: CASTPRGLISTDTQYF.

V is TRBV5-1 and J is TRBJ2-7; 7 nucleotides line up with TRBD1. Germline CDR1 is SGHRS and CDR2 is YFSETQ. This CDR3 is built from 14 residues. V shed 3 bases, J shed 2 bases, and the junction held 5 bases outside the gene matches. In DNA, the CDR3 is TGCGCCAGCAGCTCCGGGACAGCCACCTACGAGCAGTACTTC. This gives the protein CASSSGTATYEQYF.

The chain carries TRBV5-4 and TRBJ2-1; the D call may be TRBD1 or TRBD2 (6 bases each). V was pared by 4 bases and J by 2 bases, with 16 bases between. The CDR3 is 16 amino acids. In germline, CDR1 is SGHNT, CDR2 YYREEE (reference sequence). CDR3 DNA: TGTGCCAGCAGCAAAGGAGTGGGGGGCCCCTACAATGAGCAGTTCTTC. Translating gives CASSKGVGGPYNEQFF.

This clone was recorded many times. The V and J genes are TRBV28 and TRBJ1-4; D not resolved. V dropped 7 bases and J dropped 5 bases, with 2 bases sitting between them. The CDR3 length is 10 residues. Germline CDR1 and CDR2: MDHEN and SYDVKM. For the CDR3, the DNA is TGTGCCAGCAAGAATGAAAAACTGTTTTTT. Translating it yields CASKNEKLFF. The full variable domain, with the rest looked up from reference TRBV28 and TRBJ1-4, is DVKVTQSSRYLVKRTGEKVFLECVQDMDHENMFWYRQDPGLGLRLIYFSYDVKMKEKGDIPEGYSVSREKKERFSLILESASTNQTSMYLCASKNEKLFFGSGTQLSVL.

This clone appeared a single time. The DNA of the CDR3 is TGTGCCAGCAGCCCCTCGGCCGCCCCACCGAACTATGGCTACACCTTC. It yields the protein CASSPSAAPPNYGYTF. The gene calls are TRBV6-4 and TRBJ1-2; D unresolved. This CDR3 spans 16 amino acids. Germline values: CDR1 MRHNA, CDR2 SNTAGT. Trimming pared 6 bases from V and 2 bases from J, leaving 19 bases between.

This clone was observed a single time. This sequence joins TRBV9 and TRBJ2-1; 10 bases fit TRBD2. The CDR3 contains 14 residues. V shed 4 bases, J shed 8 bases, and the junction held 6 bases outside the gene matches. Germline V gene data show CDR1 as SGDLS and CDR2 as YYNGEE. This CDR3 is CASSPSGRVDEQFF. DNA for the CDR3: TGTGCCAGCAGCCCCAGCGGGAGGGTCGATGAGCAGTTCTTC.

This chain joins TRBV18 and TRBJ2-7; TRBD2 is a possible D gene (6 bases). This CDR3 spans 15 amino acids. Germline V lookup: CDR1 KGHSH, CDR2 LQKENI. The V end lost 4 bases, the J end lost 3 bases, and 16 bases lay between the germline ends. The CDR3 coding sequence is TGTGCCAGCTCACAAACCCGCGGGACTTACTACGAGCAGTACTTC. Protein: CASSQTRGTYYEQYF.